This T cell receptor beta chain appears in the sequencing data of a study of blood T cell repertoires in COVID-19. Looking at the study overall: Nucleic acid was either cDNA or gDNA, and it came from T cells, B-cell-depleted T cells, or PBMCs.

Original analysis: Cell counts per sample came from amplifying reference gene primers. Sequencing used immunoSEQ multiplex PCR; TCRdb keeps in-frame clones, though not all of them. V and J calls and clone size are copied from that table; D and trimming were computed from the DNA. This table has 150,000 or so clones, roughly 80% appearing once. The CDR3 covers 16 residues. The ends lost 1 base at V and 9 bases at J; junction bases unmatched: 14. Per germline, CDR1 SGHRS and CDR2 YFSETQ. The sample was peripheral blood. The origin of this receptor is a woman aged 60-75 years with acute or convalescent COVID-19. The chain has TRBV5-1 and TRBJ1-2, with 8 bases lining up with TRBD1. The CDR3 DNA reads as TGCGCCAGCAGCTTGCTCCGGAGTGACAGGGGAGGAAGCTACACCTTC. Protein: CASSLLRSDRGGSYTF.